This TCR beta chain was identified during a study of blood T cell repertoires in COVID-19. Overall study: PBMCs, B-cell-depleted T cells, or T cells were the source of the cDNA or gDNA that made up the material.

TCRdb's copy holds only in-frame clones and misses some; the assay was immunoSEQ multiplex PCR. The sample includes about 100,000 clones, about 85% of them seen just once. Germline-derived CDR1 and CDR2 are LGHNA and YNFKEQ. The CDR3 spans 16 residues. V was clipped by 0 bases and J by 0 bases, with 10 bases between them. The chain employs TRBV4-2 and TRBJ2-3; no reliable D call. Sequenced: peripheral blood. The clonotype comes from a human donor in a cohort sampled during active COVID-19. The CDR3 is CASSQDTGSSTDTQYF. Here the CDR3 DNA reads TGTGCCAGCAGCCAAGATACGGGTAGCAGCACAGATACGCAGTATTTT.